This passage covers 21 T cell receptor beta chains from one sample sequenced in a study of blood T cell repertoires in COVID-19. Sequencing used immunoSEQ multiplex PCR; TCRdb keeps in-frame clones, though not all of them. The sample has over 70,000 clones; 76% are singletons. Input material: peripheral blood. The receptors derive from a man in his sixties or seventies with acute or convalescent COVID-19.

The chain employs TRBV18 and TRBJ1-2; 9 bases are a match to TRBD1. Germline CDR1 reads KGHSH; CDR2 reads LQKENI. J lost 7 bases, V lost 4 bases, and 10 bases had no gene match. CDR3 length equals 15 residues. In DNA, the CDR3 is TGTGCCAGCTCACTTCGACAGGGGGAGATAGGTGGCTACACCTTC. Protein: CASSLRQGEIGGYTF.

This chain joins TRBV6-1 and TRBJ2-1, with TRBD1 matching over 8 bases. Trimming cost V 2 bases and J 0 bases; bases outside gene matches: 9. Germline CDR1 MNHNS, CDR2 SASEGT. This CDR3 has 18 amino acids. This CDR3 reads CASSELDTGGSSYNEQFF. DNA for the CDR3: TGTGCCAGCAGTGAATTGGATACAGGGGGAAGCTCCTACAATGAGCAGTTCTTC.

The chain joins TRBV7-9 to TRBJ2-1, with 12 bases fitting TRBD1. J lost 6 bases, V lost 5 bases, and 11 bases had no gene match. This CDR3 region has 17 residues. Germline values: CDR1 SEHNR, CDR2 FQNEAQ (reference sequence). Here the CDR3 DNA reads TGTGCCAGCAGCCTCCTGCGGGACAGGGGGCTCGGCAATGAGCAGTTCTTC. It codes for CASSLLRDRGLGNEQFF.

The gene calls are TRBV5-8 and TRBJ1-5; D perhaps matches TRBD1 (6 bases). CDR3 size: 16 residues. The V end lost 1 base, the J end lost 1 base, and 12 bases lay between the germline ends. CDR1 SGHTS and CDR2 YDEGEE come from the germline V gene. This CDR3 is CASSLMGARSNQPQHF. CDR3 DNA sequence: TGTGCCAGCAGCTTGATGGGGGCGCGGAGCAATCAGCCCCAGCATTTT.

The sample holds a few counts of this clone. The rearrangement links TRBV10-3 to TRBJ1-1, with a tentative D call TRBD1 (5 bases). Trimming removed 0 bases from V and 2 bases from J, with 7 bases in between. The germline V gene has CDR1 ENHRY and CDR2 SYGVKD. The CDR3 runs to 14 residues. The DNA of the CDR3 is TGTGCCATCAGTGAGTCGGGGGGAAACACTGAAGCTTTCTTT. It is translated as CAISESGGNTEAFF.

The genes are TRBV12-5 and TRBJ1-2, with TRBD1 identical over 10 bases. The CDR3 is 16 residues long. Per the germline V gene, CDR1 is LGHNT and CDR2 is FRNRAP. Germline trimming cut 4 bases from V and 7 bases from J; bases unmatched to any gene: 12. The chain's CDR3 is CASGSMMTGGVSGYTF. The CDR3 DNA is TGTGCTAGTGGTTCGATGATGACAGGGGGCGTTAGTGGCTACACCTTC.

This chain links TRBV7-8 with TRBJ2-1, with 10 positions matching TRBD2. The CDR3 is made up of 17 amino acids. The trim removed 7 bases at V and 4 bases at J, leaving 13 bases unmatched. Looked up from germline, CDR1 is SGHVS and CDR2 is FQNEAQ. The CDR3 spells CASTQDFRTSGYNEQFF. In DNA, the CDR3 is TGTGCCAGCACGCAGGATTTCCGGACTAGCGGTTACAATGAGCAGTTCTTC.

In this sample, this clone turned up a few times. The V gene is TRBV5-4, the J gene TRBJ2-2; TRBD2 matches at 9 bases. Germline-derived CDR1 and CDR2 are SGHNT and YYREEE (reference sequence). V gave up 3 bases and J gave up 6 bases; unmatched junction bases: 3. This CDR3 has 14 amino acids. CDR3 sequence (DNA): TGTGCCAGCAGCTGGCGGGGGGGGGCCGGGGAGCTGTTTTTT. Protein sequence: CASSWRGGAGELFF. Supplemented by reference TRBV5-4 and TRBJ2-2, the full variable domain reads ETGVTQSPTHLIKTRGQQVTLRCSSQSGHNTVSWYQQALGQGPQFIFQYYREEENGRGNFPPRFSGLQFPNYSSELNVNALELDDSALYLCASSWRGGAGELFFGEGSRLTVL.

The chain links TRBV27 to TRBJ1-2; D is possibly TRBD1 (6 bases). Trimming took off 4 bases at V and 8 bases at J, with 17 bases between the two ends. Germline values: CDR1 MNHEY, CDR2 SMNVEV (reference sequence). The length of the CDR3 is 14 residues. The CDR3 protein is CASSYARGAGGYTF. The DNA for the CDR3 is TGTGCCAGCAGTTACGCTCGGGGGGCAGGGGGCTACACCTTC.

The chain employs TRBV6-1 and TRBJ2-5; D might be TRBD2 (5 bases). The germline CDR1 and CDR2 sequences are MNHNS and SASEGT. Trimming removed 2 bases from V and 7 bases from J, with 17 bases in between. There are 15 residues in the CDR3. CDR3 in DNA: TGTGCCAGCAGTGAATTGGCCAGGTCGGGAAGGACCCAGTACTTC. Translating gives CASSELARSGRTQYF.

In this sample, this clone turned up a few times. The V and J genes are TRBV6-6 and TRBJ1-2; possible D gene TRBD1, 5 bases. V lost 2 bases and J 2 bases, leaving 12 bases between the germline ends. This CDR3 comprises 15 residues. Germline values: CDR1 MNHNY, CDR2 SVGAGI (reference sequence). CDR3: CASSYDSRQNYGYTF. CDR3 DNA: TGTGCCAGCAGTTACGACTCGAGACAGAACTATGGCTACACCTTC.

The CDR3 reads CSVGGTSGGATDTQYF. CDR3 nucleotides: TGCAGCGTTGGTGGGACTAGCGGGGGGGCAACAGATACGCAGTATTTT. The chain recombines TRBV29-1 with TRBJ2-3; 16 bases are shared with TRBD2. This CDR3 has 16 amino acids. Germline CDR1 SQVTM, CDR2 ANQGSEA. Losses at the gene ends were 4 bases for V and 3 bases for J; bases not matched to a gene: 4.

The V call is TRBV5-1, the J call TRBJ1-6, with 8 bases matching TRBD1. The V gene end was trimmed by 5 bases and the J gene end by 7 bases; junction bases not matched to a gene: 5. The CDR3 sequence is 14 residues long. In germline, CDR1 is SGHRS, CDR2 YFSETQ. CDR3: CASRLDRANSPLHF. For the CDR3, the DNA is TGCGCCAGCAGACTGGACAGGGCCAATTCACCCCTCCACTTT.

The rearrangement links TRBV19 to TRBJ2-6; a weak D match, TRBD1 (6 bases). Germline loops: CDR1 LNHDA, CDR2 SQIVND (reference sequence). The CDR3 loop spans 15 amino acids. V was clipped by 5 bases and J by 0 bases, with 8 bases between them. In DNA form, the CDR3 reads TGTGCCAGTAGTTGGGGGCTCTCTGGGGCCAACGTCCTGACTTTC. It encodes CASSWGLSGANVLTF.

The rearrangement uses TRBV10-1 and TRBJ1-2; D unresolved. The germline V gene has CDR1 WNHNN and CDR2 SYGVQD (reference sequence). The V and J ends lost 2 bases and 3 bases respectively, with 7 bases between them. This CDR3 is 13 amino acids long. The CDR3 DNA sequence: TGCGCCAGCAGTGAGAGAGTGGACTATGGCTACACCTTC. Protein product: CASSERVDYGYTF.

Here the CDR3 DNA reads TGTGCCAGCAGCCCCGGTCTTTACAATGAGCAGTTCTTC. It codes for CASSPGLYNEQFF. This chain joins TRBV11-3 and TRBJ2-1; D not resolved. The V end lost 5 bases, the J end lost 4 bases, and 9 bases lay between the germline ends. CDR1 is SGHNT, CDR2 YENEEA, per germline. This CDR3 has 13 amino acids.

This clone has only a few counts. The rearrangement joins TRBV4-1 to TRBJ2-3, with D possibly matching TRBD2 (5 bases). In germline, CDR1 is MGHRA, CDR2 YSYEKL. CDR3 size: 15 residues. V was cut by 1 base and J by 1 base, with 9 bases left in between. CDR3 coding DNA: TGCGCCAGCAGCCAAGTGGTGAGGGGCACAGATACGCAGTATTTT. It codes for CASSQVVRGTDTQYF.

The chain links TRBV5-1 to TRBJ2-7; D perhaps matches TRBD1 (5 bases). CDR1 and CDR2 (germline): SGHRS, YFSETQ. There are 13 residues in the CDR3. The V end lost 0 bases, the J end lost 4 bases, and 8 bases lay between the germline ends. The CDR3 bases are TGCGCCAGCAGCTTGGATACAGGATACGAGCAGTACTTC. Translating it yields CASSLDTGYEQYF.

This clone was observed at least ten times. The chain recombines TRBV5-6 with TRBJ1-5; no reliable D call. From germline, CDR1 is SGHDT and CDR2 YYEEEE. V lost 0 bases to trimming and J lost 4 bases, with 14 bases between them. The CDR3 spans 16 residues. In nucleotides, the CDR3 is TGTGCCAGCAGCTTGGGGGTTAACAGATTTAATCAGCCCCAGCATTTT. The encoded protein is CASSLGVNRFNQPQHF.

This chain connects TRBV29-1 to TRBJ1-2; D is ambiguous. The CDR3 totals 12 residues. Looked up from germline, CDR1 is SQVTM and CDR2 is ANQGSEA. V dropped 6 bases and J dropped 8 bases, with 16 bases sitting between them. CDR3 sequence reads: CSVAGRTTGYTF. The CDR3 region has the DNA TGCAGCGTGGCGGGCCGAACCACCGGCTACACCTTC.

CDR3 residues: CASSLGVVRNTEAFF. CDR3 in DNA: TGTGCCAGCAGTTTAGGGGTCGTTAGGAACACTGAAGCTTTCTTT. The V and J genes are TRBV6-5 and TRBJ1-1, with D tentatively TRBD1 (5 bases). CDR3 length: 15 residues. The germline CDR1 and CDR2 sequences are MNHEY and SVGAGI. Deletions cut 4 bases from V and 1 base from J, with 13 bases between.